The sequence of this T cell receptor (beta chain) was determined in a study of blood T cell repertoires in COVID-19. Turning to the study itself: The United States, Italy and Spain supplied acute and convalescent COVID-19 samples. T cells, B-cell-depleted T cells, or PBMCs provided the cDNA or gDNA that served as material.

This clone was counted only a few times. Authors' processing steps: Amplification of reference gene primers was used by the study to estimate nucleated cell counts. Clones were sequenced by immunoSEQ multiplex PCR, and TCRdb holds only the in-frame ones, with some missing. The V and J calls and clone size are taken from that table; D and trimming were inferred from the DNA. The sample shows 150,000 to 200,000 clones, roughly 80% of them seen only once. This CDR3 comprises 12 residues. V was clipped by 6 bases and J by 3 bases, with 9 bases between them. Germline loops: CDR1 SNHLY, CDR2 FYNNEI. The clonotype comes from a woman of 80 years or more with acute or convalescent COVID-19. The chain is built from TRBV2 and TRBJ2-7, with D possibly TRBD2 on 5 matching bases. Sequences were obtained from peripheral blood. The CDR3 loop is CASRQLDYEQYF. For the CDR3, the DNA is TGTGCCAGCAGACAACTAGACTACGAGCAGTACTTC.